The 22 T cell receptor beta chains below all came from one sample that was sequenced in a study of response to subunit inactivated influenza vaccine (dated 2018 in TCRdb). The protocol used for the library was RT-PCR. Instrument used: Illumina HiSeq 2500. TCRdb trimmed public reads at Q25 via fastp, called clones via MiXCR and kept in-frame beta chains. Entries that share a CDR3 protein sequence are merged under the most common genes and DNA. The sample table records 500,000 to 550,000 distinct CDR3 sequences; around 8% of these occur just once. The top ten constitute roughly 13% of the sample. The source material was PBMCs from blood, sampled about 23 months after vaccination. Receptors originate from a man between 45 and 75 years old who received an inactivated influenza vaccine. Donor details come from another sample of the same person, matched by shared clones.

V is TRBV7-9 and J is TRBJ1-5, with a weak D call TRBD1 (5 bases). From germline, CDR1 is SEHNR and CDR2 FQNEAQ (reference sequence). Trimming took off 11 bases at V and 0 bases at J, with 14 bases between the two ends. The CDR3 consists of 14 residues. The chain's CDR3 is CASNGGNSNQPQHF. CDR3 DNA sequence: TGTGCCTCCAATGGGGGGAATAGCAATCAGCCCCAGCATTTT.

This chain connects TRBV10-3 to TRBJ2-1; TRBD2 matches at 10 bases. Germline CDR1 ENHRY, CDR2 SYGVKD. The CDR3 contains 15 residues. Trimming took 11 bases from V and 4 from J; bases not matched to a gene: 11. The CDR3 sequence: CAVKASGGGYNEQFF. CDR3 DNA: TGTGCCGTAAAAGCTAGCGGGGGTGGGTACAATGAGCAGTTCTTC.

This clonotype showed up many times. The chain has TRBV28 and TRBJ1-1, with D possibly matching TRBD1 (5 bases). The CDR3 covers 14 residues. Germline CDR1 is MDHEN and CDR2 is SYDVKM. V dropped 11 bases and J dropped 1 base, with 17 bases sitting between them. The CDR3 sequence is CASRGEDKNTEAFF. The CDR3 nucleotides read TGTGCCTCACGGGGGGAAGACAAGAACACTGAAGCTTTCTTT.

This chain connects TRBV2 to TRBJ2-3; D may be TRBD1 (6 bases). Germline V CDR1 and CDR2: SNHLY, FYNNEI. The CDR3 has 14 residues. V gave up 8 bases and J gave up 0 bases, with 12 bases separating them. CDR3: CASRDIESTDTQYF. The CDR3 nucleotides read TGTGCCAGCCGGGACATCGAAAGCACAGATACGCAGTATTTT.

This rearrangement joins TRBV6-1 to TRBJ2-2; D ambiguous. There are 14 residues in the CDR3. Looked up from germline, CDR1 is MNHNS and CDR2 is SASEGT. Trimming took 5 bases from V and 2 from J, leaving 9 bases between them. CDR3 in amino acids: CASSTFSNTGELFF. Written as DNA, the CDR3 is TGTGCCAGCAGTACCTTTTCTAACACCGGGGAGCTGTTTTTT.

In this sample, this clonotype turned up many times. The chain is built from TRBV4-3 and TRBJ2-1; perhaps D is TRBD1 or TRBD2 (9 bases each). Germline V gives CDR1 LGHNA, CDR2 YSLEER. Trimming pared 4 bases from V and 2 bases from J, leaving 18 bases between. This CDR3 spans 17 amino acids. This CDR3 is CASSRGQGGGAYNEQFF. For the CDR3, the DNA is TGCGCCAGCAGCCGGGGACAGGGCGGGGGGGCCTACAATGAGCAGTTCTTC.

This clonotype was counted between two and nine times. The genes are TRBV29-1 and TRBJ2-1; the match to TRBD2 covers 11 bases. With V trimmed by 3 bases and J by 4 bases, 5 bases remained unmatched. The CDR3 has 15 residues. The germline V gene has CDR1 SQVTM and CDR2 ANQGSEA. CDR3 region: CSVDGLAGPYNEQFF. The CDR3 region has the DNA TGCAGCGTTGATGGACTAGCGGGTCCTTACAATGAGCAGTTCTTC.

This rearrangement joins TRBV20-1 to TRBJ1-3; D gene unclear. The CDR3 length is 14 residues. Germline values: CDR1 DFQATT, CDR2 SNEGSKA (reference sequence). V lost 0 bases, J lost 3 bases, and 9 bases lay in between. This chain's CDR3 is CSARDFQDGNTIYF. CDR3 DNA sequence: TGCAGTGCTAGAGATTTCCAAGATGGAAACACCATATATTTT.

V usage is TRBV20-1 and J usage is TRBJ2-6; D perhaps matches TRBD1 (6 bases). CDR1 DFQATT and CDR2 SNEGSKA come from the germline V gene (reference sequence). Trimming took off 4 bases at V and 0 bases at J, with 13 bases between the two ends. This CDR3 has 16 residues. CDR3 nucleotide sequence: TGCAGTGCTACTAGGGACACCCTCTCTGGGGCCAACGTCCTGACTTTC. Its protein product is CSATRDTLSGANVLTF.

This clonotype was counted ten times or more. The rearrangement joins TRBV2 to TRBJ2-7, with 11 positions matching TRBD2. The CDR3 loop spans 15 amino acids. In germline, CDR1 is SNHLY, CDR2 FYNNEI. Trimming at V came to 4 bases and at J to 2 bases, leaving 4 bases not matched to a gene. CDR3 in amino acids: CASSGTSGRAYEQYF. The CDR3 nucleotides are TGTGCCAGCAGTGGGACTAGCGGGCGTGCCTACGAGCAGTACTTC. Together with reference TRBV2 and TRBJ2-7, the CDR3 gives the full variable domain: EPEVTQTPSHQVTQMGQEVILRCVPISNHLYFYWYRQILGQKVEFLVSFYNNEISEKSEIFDDQFSVERPDGSNFTLKIRSTKLEDSAMYFCASSGTSGRAYEQYFGPGTRLTVT.

In this sample, this clonotype turned up a few times. The CDR3 sequence: CASSQILGRGTDTQYF. The CDR3 nucleotides are TGTGCCAGCAGCCAAATTTTAGGCAGGGGAACGGATACGCAGTATTTT. V gene TRBV4-2 combines with J gene TRBJ2-3; tentatively, D is TRBD1 (6 bases). The CDR3 loop spans 16 amino acids. Germline V gene sequence: CDR1 LGHNA, CDR2 YNFKEQ. V lost 2 bases and J lost 6, with 18 bases in between.

This sequence joins TRBV28 and TRBJ2-7; possibly TRBD1 for D (6 bases). Germline CDR1 reads MDHEN; CDR2 reads SYDVKM. Trimming shortened V by 6 bases and J by 3 bases, and 12 bases separated the two germline ends. CDR3 length: 13 residues. CDR3 protein: CASRSGQLYEQYF. The CDR3 DNA is TGTGCCAGCAGGTCGGGACAACTCTACGAGCAGTACTTC.

The table lists this clonotype with many counts. CDR3 residues: CASSRDRVGTDTQYF. Written as DNA, the CDR3 is TGTGCCAGCAGCCGAGACAGGGTTGGCACAGATACGCAGTATTTT. The gene calls are TRBV27 and TRBJ2-3; 7 nucleotides match TRBD1. J was trimmed by 1 base and V by 6 bases; bases with no gene match: 7. The V gene's germline CDR1 is MNHEY and CDR2 SMNVEV (reference sequence). The CDR3 loop spans 15 amino acids.

This chain links TRBV7-8 with TRBJ2-3, with TRBD1 matching 10 bases. Trimming removed 4 bases from V and 6 bases from J; junction bases left unmatched: 7. The CDR3 covers 15 residues. Germline V CDR1 and CDR2: SGHVS, FQNEAQ. The CDR3 DNA sequence: TGTGCCAGCAGCTACCCCGGGACAGGGGCCGATACGCAGTATTTT. It is translated as CASSYPGTGADTQYF.

The chain carries TRBV6-2 or TRBV6-3 and TRBJ1-5; D possibly corresponds to TRBD1 (6 bases). V shed 4 bases and J shed 7 bases, with 14 bases lying between them. This CDR3 comprises 14 residues. Germline V gene data show CDR1 as MNHEY and CDR2 as SVGEGT. The CDR3 loop reads CASSLLGAEQPQHF. The DNA for the CDR3 is TGTGCCAGCAGTTTGTTGGGGGCTGAGCAGCCCCAGCATTTT.

V is TRBV12-3 or TRBV12-4 and J is TRBJ1-2, with TRBD1 matching over 11 bases. With 6 bases clipped from V and 6 bases from J, the junction kept 12 bases outside the gene matches. This CDR3 spans 16 amino acids. CDR3 DNA sequence: TGTGCCAGCAGAAAGATCGGGACAGGGGGTCGAGATGGCTACACCTTC. Amino acid sequence: CASRKIGTGGRDGYTF.

This clonotype was seen more than once but under ten times. This CDR3 reads CASSEDGRGYNNEQFF. The CDR3 DNA follows: TGTGCCAGCAGTGAAGATGGCAGGGGGTATAACAATGAGCAGTTCTTC. The gene calls are TRBV25-1 and TRBJ2-1; 7 bases map to TRBD1. The CDR3 runs 16 residues. J was trimmed by 5 bases and V by 2 bases; bases with no gene match: 9. The germline V gene has CDR1 MGHDK and CDR2 SYGVNS.

This clonotype is medium-sized (0.01 to 0.1%) in the sample. This chain uses TRBV29-1 with TRBJ2-2; a possible D gene is TRBD2 (6 bases). The CDR3 is 15 residues long. The V end lost 2 bases, the J end lost 1 base, and 11 bases lay between the germline ends. CDR1 is SQVTM and CDR2 is ANQGSEA in the germline V gene. The CDR3 sequence is CSVEFRLGNTGELFF. The CDR3 DNA follows: TGCAGCGTTGAATTCCGACTAGGGAACACCGGGGAGCTGTTTTTT.

The chain recombines TRBV7-3 with TRBJ2-1; the D is unclear. V lost 1 base to trimming and J lost 9 bases, with 13 bases between them. CDR1 SGHTA and CDR2 FQGTGA come from the germline V gene. There are 14 residues in the CDR3. CDR3 amino acids: CASSLISRQGEQFF. CDR3 coding DNA: TGTGCCAGCAGCTTAATAAGTCGGCAAGGTGAGCAGTTCTTC.

This clonotype has just a few counts. This chain connects TRBV7-9 to TRBJ2-3, with D uncertain. This CDR3 spans 13 amino acids. Trimming pared 3 bases from V and 3 bases from J, leaving 7 bases between. Germline CDR1 reads SEHNR; CDR2 reads FQNEAQ (reference sequence). The CDR3 region is CASSFDPTDTQYF. Written as DNA, the CDR3 is TGTGCCAGCAGCTTTGATCCGACAGATACGCAGTATTTT.

Ten or more counts support this clonotype. CDR3 in amino acids: CASSDTGGPYNEQFF. CDR3 bases: TGTGCCAGCAGTGATACGGGGGGTCCATACAATGAGCAGTTCTTC. This chain connects TRBV3-1 to TRBJ2-1, with 7 bases matching TRBD2. CDR1 LGHDT and CDR2 YNNKEL come from the germline V gene (reference sequence). CDR3 size: 15 residues. J lost 4 bases, V lost 6 bases, and 9 bases had no gene match.

V gene TRBV12-3 or TRBV12-4 combines with J gene TRBJ2-5, with TRBD2 matching 12 bases. Unmatched junction bases numbered 3, after V lost 1 base and J lost 3 bases. CDR3 length: 16 amino acids. For the CDR3, the DNA is TGTGCCAGCAGTTTAGTAGGACTAGCGGGAAAAGAGACCCAGTACTTC. This translates into CASSLVGLAGKETQYF.